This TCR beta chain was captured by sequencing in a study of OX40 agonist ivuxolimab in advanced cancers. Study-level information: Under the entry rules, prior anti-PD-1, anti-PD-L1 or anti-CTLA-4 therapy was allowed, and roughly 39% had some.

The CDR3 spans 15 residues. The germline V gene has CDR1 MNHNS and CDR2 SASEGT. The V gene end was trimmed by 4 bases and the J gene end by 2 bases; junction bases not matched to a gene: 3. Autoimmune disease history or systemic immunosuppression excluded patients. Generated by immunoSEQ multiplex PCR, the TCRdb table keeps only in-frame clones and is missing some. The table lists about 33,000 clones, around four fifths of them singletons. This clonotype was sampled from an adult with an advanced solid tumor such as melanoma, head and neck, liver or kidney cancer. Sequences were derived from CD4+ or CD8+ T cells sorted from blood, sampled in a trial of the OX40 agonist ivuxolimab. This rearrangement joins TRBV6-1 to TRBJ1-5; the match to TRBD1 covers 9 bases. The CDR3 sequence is CASSGWDRGNQPQHF. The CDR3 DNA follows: TGTGCCAGCAGTGGGTGGGACAGGGGCAATCAGCCCCAGCATTTT.